The 16 T cell receptor beta chains reported below all come from one sample, sequenced in a study of control samples from healthy donors and cancer patients. Repertoires were generated with immunoSEQ multiplex PCR, while TCRdb's copy carries only in-frame clones and drops some. The sample contains approximately 190,000 clones, roughly nine tenths of which appear only once. The sample taken for sequencing was blood. These receptors were obtained from a man younger than 40 in good health.

The rearrangement uses TRBV30 and TRBJ1-6, with a weak D call TRBD1 (6 bases). V was pared by 3 bases and J by 5 bases, with 11 bases between. This CDR3 is built from 14 residues. Germline assignment: CDR1 GTSNPN and CDR2 SVGIG (reference sequence). The CDR3 DNA reads as TGTGCCTGGAGACAGGGACACCATAATTCACCCCTCCACTTT. It yields the protein CAWRQGHHNSPLHF.

The chain is built from TRBV2 and TRBJ1-5; 7 positions match TRBD1. The ends lost 6 bases at V and 0 bases at J; junction bases unmatched: 11. The CDR3 has 17 residues. Germline V gene sequence: CDR1 SNHLY, CDR2 FYNNEI. CDR3 bases: TGTGCCAGCAGGGGCCCGGGACAGAGTCATAGCAATCAGCCCCAGCATTTT. Protein sequence: CASRGPGQSHSNQPQHF. The full variable domain, rest sourced from reference TRBV2 and TRBJ1-5, is EPEVTQTPSHQVTQMGQEVILRCVPISNHLYFYWYRQILGQKVEFLVSFYNNEISEKSEIFDDQFSVERPDGSNFTLKIRSTKLEDSAMYFCASRGPGQSHSNQPQHFGDGTRLSIL.

This chain links TRBV10-1 with TRBJ2-2; no definite D call. Trimming pared 1 base from V and 7 bases from J, leaving 10 bases between. Germline loops: CDR1 WNHNN, CDR2 SYGVQD (reference sequence). CDR3 length equals 14 residues. Here the CDR3 reads CASSEFRNDGELFF. The DNA for the CDR3 is TGCGCCAGCAGTGAGTTCAGGAATGACGGGGAGCTGTTTTTT.

This sequence joins TRBV7-2 and TRBJ1-1; no definite D call. Germline CDR1 and CDR2: SGHTA and FQGNSA. Trimming cost V 6 bases and J 4 bases, with 18 bases left between them. The CDR3 loop spans 15 amino acids. Here the CDR3 reads CASSSQRTWGTEAFF. In nucleotides, the CDR3 is TGTGCCAGCAGTTCTCAGCGGACCTGGGGCACTGAAGCTTTCTTT.

This chain links TRBV12-3 or TRBV12-4 with TRBJ1-6; D is unclear. The V and J ends lost 5 bases and 9 bases respectively, with 11 bases between them. CDR3 size: 13 residues. The CDR3 DNA reads as TGTGCCAGCAGTCCGAAGATTTTTTCACCCCTCCACTTT. Translated, it gives CASSPKIFSPLHF.

The gene calls are TRBV2 and TRBJ1-2; D remains ambiguous. CDR3 length: 13 amino acids. CDR1 and CDR2 from the germline V gene are SNHLY and FYNNEI. Between the trimmed V and J ends, which lost 4 bases and 0 bases, there was a span of 6 bases. CDR3 residues: CASSVWSNYGYTF. CDR3 bases: TGTGCCAGCAGTGTTTGGTCTAACTATGGCTACACCTTC.

This clone has a handful of counts. This sequence joins TRBV7-9 and TRBJ2-7; D may match TRBD1 or TRBD2 (5 bases each). V gave up 5 bases and J gave up 4 bases, with 12 bases separating them. CDR3 size: 13 residues. Germline CDR1 is SEHNR and CDR2 is FQNEAQ (reference sequence). CDR3 in DNA: TGTGCCAGCAGCCCTCGGGACCCTTACGAGCAGTACTTC. It encodes CASSPRDPYEQYF.

This sequence joins TRBV4-1 and TRBJ2-2; D remains unclear. The CDR3 runs to 17 residues. Trimming shortened V by 1 base and J by 0 bases, and 12 bases separated the two germline ends. CDR1 and CDR2 from the germline V gene are MGHRA and YSYEKL. CDR3 protein: CASSQAPIDSNTGELFF. The CDR3 DNA sequence: TGCGCCAGCAGCCAAGCGCCCATTGATTCGAACACCGGGGAGCTGTTTTTT.

The rearrangement uses TRBV3-1 (or the pseudogene TRBV3-2) and TRBJ2-5, with D tentatively TRBD1 (6 bases). V was clipped by 1 base and J by 5 bases, with 20 bases between them. Germline V CDR1 and CDR2: LGHDT, YNNKEL (reference sequence). The CDR3 extends over 17 amino acids. The CDR3 loop is CASSQGGTLDSLETQYF. CDR3 bases: TGTGCCAGCAGCCAAGGGGGAACTCTGGACAGTTTGGAGACCCAGTACTTC.

The chain carries TRBV5-1 and TRBJ1-4, with 7 positions matching TRBD1. With V trimmed by 3 bases and J by 6 bases, 5 bases remained unmatched. There are 14 residues in the CDR3. CDR1 and CDR2 (germline): SGHRS, YFSETQ. The CDR3 protein is CASSSARGDEKLFF. The CDR3 bases are TGCGCCAGCAGCTCGGCCAGGGGGGATGAAAAACTGTTTTTT.

This chain joins TRBV5-1 and TRBJ2-3; a possible D gene is TRBD1 (6 bases). The CDR3 is made up of 16 amino acids. Per germline, CDR1 SGHRS and CDR2 YFSETQ. Trimming shortened V by 0 bases and J by 3 bases, and 14 bases separated the two germline ends. The CDR3 DNA reads as TGCGCCAGCAGCTTGGCCGTCAGGGGCCGGACAGATACGCAGTATTTT. Translating gives CASSLAVRGRTDTQYF.

This clone occurred once. The gene calls are TRBV7-6 and TRBJ2-5; 7 positions agree with TRBD1. CDR1 and CDR2 (germline): SGHVS, FNYEAQ. CDR3 length: 14 amino acids. Trimming took 3 bases from V and 4 from J; bases not matched to a gene: 5. CDR3 bases: TGTGCCAGCAGCTTGGGGACAGCCCGAGAGACCCAGTACTTC. It translates to CASSLGTARETQYF.

CDR3 in amino acids: CASSSDDPGHREAFF. The CDR3 DNA follows: TGTGCCAGTAGCAGCGACGATCCGGGACACCGTGAAGCTTTCTTT. This sequence joins TRBV19 and TRBJ1-1, with D possibly being TRBD1 (6 bases). The CDR3 has 15 residues. Germline-derived CDR1 and CDR2 are LNHDA and SQIVND (reference sequence). V gave up 6 bases and J gave up 7 bases, with 21 bases separating them.

The chain carries TRBV27 and TRBJ1-1; D is ambiguous. CDR3 size: 15 residues. Germline loops: CDR1 MNHEY, CDR2 SMNVEV (reference sequence). Trimming left V 1 base short and J 5 bases short, with 14 bases between. CDR3 bases: TGTGCCAGCAGTTTATTCGCGGGTCTCGGGACTGAAGCTTTCTTT. It specifies CASSLFAGLGTEAFF.

V is TRBV19 and J is TRBJ2-1; D is unresolved. CDR1 and CDR2 from the germline V gene are LNHDA and SQIVND (reference sequence). V lost 1 base and J lost 3, with 13 bases in between. The CDR3 is 16 amino acids. The CDR3 protein is CASSIGTIRNYNEQFF. CDR3 DNA sequence: TGTGCCAGTAGTATAGGGACGATCAGAAACTACAATGAGCAGTTCTTC.

V gene TRBV5-4 combines with J gene TRBJ2-1; the match to TRBD2 covers 7 bases. The V gene end was trimmed by 2 bases and the J gene end by 7 bases; junction bases not matched to a gene: 9. The CDR3 contains 15 residues. Germline CDR1 is SGHNT and CDR2 is YYREEE (reference sequence). Written as DNA, the CDR3 is TGTGCCAGCAGCTTTACAGCGGGGTGGGTTAATGAGCAGTTCTTC. Amino acid sequence: CASSFTAGWVNEQFF.